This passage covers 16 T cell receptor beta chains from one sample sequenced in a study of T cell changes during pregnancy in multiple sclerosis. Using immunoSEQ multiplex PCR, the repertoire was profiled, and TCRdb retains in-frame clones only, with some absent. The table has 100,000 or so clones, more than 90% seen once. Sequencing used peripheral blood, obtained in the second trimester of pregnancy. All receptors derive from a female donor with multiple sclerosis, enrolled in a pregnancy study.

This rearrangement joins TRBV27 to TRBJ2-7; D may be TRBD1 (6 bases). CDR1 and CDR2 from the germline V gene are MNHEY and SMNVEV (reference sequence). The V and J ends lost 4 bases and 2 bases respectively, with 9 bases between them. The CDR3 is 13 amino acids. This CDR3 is CASSYGQTYEQYF. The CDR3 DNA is TGTGCCAGCAGTTATGGACAGACCTACGAGCAGTACTTC.

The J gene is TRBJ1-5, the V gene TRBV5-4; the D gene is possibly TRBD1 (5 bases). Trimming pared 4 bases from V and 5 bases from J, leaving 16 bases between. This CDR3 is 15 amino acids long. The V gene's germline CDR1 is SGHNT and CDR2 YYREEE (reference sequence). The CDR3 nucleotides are TGTGCCAGCAGCGCCGGGGGGTTGGGGGATCAGCCCCAGCATTTT. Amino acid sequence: CASSAGGLGDQPQHF.

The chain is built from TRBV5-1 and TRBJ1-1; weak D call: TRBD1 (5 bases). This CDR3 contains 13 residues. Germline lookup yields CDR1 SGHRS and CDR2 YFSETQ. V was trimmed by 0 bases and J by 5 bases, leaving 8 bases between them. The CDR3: CASSLVRGTEAFF. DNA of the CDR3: TGCGCCAGCAGCTTGGTTCGGGGGACTGAAGCTTTCTTT.

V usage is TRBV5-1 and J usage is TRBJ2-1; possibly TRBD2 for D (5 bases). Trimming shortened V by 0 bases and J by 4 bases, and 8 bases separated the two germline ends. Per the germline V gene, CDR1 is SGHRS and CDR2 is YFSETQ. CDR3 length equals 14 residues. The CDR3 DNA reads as TGCGCCAGCAGCTTGGTGCGGGCATACAATGAGCAGTTCTTC. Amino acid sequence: CASSLVRAYNEQFF.

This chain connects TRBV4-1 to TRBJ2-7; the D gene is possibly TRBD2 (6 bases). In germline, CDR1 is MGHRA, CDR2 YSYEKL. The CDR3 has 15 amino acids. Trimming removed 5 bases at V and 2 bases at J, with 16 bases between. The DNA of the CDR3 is TGCGCCAGCAGCATGGCCCGGGGCGGGGCCTACGAGCAGTACTTC. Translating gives CASSMARGGAYEQYF.

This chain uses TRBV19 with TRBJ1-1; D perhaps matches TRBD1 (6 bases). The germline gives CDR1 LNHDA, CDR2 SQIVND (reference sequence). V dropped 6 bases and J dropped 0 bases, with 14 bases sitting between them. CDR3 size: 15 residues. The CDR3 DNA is TGTGCCAGTAGCCGGACAGAAAACATGAACACTGAAGCTTTCTTT. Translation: CASSRTENMNTEAFF. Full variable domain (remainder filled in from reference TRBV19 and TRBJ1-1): DGGITQSPKYLFRKEGQNVTLSCEQNLNHDAMYWYRQDPGQGLRLIYYSQIVNDFQKGDIAEGYSVSREKKESFPLTVTSAQKNPTAFYLCASSRTENMNTEAFFGQGTRLTVV.

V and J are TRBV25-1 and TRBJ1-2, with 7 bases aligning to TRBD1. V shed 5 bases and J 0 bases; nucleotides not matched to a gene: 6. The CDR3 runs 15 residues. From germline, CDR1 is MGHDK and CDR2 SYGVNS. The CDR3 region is CASSRGGSPNYGYTF. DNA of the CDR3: TGTGCCAGCAGTAGAGGGGGCAGTCCTAACTATGGCTACACCTTC.

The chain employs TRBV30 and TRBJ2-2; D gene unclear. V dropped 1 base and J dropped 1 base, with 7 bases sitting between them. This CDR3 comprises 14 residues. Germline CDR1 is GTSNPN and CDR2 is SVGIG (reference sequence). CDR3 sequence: CAWSGSLNTGELFF. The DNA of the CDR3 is TGTGCCTGGAGTGGTTCCCTGAACACCGGGGAGCTGTTTTTT.

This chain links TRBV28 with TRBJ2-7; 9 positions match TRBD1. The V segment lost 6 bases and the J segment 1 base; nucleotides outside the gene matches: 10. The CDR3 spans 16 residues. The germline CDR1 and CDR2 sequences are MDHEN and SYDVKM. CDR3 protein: CASSGRGQGLSYEQYF. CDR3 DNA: TGTGCCAGCAGCGGCCGGGGACAGGGTTTATCCTACGAGCAGTACTTC.

CDR3 DNA sequence: TGTGCCAGCAGCTTAACTGGGGACAACCTCTACGAGCAGTACTTC. Its translation is CASSLTGDNLYEQYF. The rearrangement uses TRBV7-3 and TRBJ2-7, with D possibly TRBD1 on 6 matching bases. Between the trimmed V and J ends, which lost 0 bases and 3 bases, there was a span of 12 bases. CDR3 length equals 15 residues. Germline lookup yields CDR1 SGHTA and CDR2 FQGTGA. The full variable domain, rest sourced from reference TRBV7-3 and TRBJ2-7, is GAGVSQTPSNKVTEKGKYVELRCDPISGHTALYWYRQSLGQGPEFLIYFQGTGAADDSGLPNDRFFAVRPEGSVSTLKIQRTERGDSAVYLCASSLTGDNLYEQYFGPGTRLTVT.

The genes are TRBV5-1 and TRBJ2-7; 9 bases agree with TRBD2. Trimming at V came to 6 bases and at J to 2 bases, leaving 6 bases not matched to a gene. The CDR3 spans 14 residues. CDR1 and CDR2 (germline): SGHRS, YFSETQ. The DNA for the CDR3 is TGCGCCAGCACGACTAGCGGACGGGCCTACGAGCAGTACTTC. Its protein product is CASTTSGRAYEQYF. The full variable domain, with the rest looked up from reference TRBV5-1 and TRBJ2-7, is KAGVTQTPRYLIKTRGQQVTLSCSPISGHRSVSWYQQTPGQGLQFLFEYFSETQRNKGNFPGRFSGRQFSNSRSEMNVSTLELGDSALYLCASTTSGRAYEQYFGPGTRLTVT.

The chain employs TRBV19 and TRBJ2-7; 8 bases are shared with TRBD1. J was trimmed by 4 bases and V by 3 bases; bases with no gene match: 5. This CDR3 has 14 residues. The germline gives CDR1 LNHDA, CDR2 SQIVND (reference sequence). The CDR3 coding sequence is TGTGCCAGTAGTATCTCAGGGGGCGGGTACGAGCAGTACTTC. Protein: CASSISGGGYEQYF. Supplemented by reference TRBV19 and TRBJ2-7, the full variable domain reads DGGITQSPKYLFRKEGQNVTLSCEQNLNHDAMYWYRQDPGQGLRLIYYSQIVNDFQKGDIAEGYSVSREKKESFPLTVTSAQKNPTAFYLCASSISGGGYEQYFGPGTRLTVT.

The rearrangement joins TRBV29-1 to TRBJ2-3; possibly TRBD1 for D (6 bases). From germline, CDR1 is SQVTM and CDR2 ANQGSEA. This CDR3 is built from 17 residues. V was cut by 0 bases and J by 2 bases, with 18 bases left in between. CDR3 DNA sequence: TGCAGCGTTGAAGATCCAGGGACATTATCTTACACAGATACGCAGTATTTT. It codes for CSVEDPGTLSYTDTQYF.

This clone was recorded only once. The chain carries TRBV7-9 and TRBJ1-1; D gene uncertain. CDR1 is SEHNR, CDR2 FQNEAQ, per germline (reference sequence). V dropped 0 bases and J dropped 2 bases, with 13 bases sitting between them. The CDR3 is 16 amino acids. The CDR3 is CASSLALTGRNTEAFF. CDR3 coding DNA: TGTGCCAGCAGCTTAGCCTTGACTGGTCGAAACACTGAAGCTTTCTTT.

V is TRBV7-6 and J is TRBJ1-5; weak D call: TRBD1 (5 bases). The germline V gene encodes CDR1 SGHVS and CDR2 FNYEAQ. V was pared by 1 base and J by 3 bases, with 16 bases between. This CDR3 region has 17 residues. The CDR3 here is CASSLVGGFQINQPQHF. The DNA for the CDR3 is TGTGCCAGCAGCTTAGTCGGGGGTTTCCAAATCAATCAGCCCCAGCATTTT.

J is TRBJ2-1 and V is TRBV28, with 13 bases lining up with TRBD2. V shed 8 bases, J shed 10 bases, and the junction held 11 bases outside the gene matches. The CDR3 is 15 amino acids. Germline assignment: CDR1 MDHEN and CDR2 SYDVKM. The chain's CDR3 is CASWTSGRGPGEQFF. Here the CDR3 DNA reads TGTGCCAGCTGGACTAGCGGGAGAGGGCCGGGCGAGCAGTTCTTC.